The entry below gives a single T cell receptor beta chain sequence along with its context. In building TCR beta libraries, iRepertoire HTBI primers were used together with Arm-PCR of CDR3 regions. Original processing methods: Identification of gene segments yielded approximately 62 TRBV and about 14 TRBJ across samples. Each CDR3 protein gets one entry after TCRdb re-called the multiplex PCR reads with MiXCR. TCRdb's processing, not the study's, gives the V and J calls here. The sample has 400,000 to 450,000 distinct CDR3 sequences; roughly a quarter are singletons. The sample comes from a study of regulatory T cells in long-lasting Graves disease. Time point of the sample: persistent/refractory GD, antithyroid drugs over 5 years with positive TRAb. Generation of the TCR library employed RNA extracted from PBMCs. From germline, CDR1 is SGHTA and CDR2 FQGNSA. CDR3 length: 16 residues. V was pared by 3 bases and J by 2 bases, with 11 bases between.

This material consisted of peripheral blood mononuclear cells (PBMCs), taken when the disease was refractory, from a patient treated with antithyroid drugs. This clonotype was sampled from a female donor with Graves disease. The V and J genes are TRBV7-2 and TRBJ2-6; TRBD2 is a possible D gene (6 bases). The CDR3 DNA is TGTGCCAGCAGCTTCGGCGGGAACCCTGGGGCCAACGTCCTGACTTTC. It encodes CASSFGGNPGANVLTF.